These 11 T cell receptor beta chains came from one sample sequenced in a study of T cell changes during pregnancy in multiple sclerosis. Clones were sequenced by immunoSEQ multiplex PCR, and TCRdb holds only the in-frame ones, with some missing. Here the sample spans around 80,000 clones, 92% being singletons. The sample was peripheral blood, taken before pregnancy. Receptors were obtained from a female donor with multiple sclerosis, enrolled in a pregnancy study.

V is TRBV7-6 and J is TRBJ1-1; the match to TRBD1 covers 9 bases. V lost 6 bases to trimming and J lost 1 base; unmatched junction nucleotides: 9. CDR3 length equals 16 residues. Germline CDR1 is SGHVS and CDR2 is FNYEAQ. CDR3 sequence (DNA): TGTGCCAGCAGGGCCGGGACAGGGCTGGAGAACACTGAAGCTTTCTTT. Its protein product is CASRAGTGLENTEAFF. The whole variable domain, filled in from reference TRBV7-6 and TRBJ1-1, reads GAGVSQSPRYKVTKRGQDVALRCDPISGHVSLYWYRQALGQGPEFLTYFNYEAQQDKSGLPNDRFSAERPEGSISTLTIQRTEQRDSAMYRCASRAGTGLENTEAFFGQGTRLTVV.

The chain has TRBV6-1 and TRBJ2-7; 9 bases agree with TRBD1. This CDR3 has 13 amino acids. Germline CDR1 and CDR2: MNHNS and SASEGT. The trim removed 6 bases at V and 3 bases at J, leaving 3 bases unmatched. The CDR3 DNA reads TGTGCCAGCAGGGAGACAGGGGGCTACGAGCAGTACTTC. This encodes CASRETGGYEQYF.

This rearrangement joins TRBV5-4 to TRBJ2-1, with TRBD1 as a possible D gene (6 bases). V dropped 1 base and J dropped 3 bases, with 8 bases sitting between them. CDR1 and CDR2 (germline): SGHNT, YYREEE (reference sequence). This CDR3 spans 14 amino acids. As DNA, the CDR3 is TGTGCCAGCAGCTTGACAGGGCGCTACAATGAGCAGTTCTTC. Protein sequence: CASSLTGRYNEQFF. The whole variable domain, remainder taken from reference TRBV5-4 and TRBJ2-1, is ETGVTQSPTHLIKTRGQQVTLRCSSQSGHNTVSWYQQALGQGPQFIFQYYREEENGRGNFPPRFSGLQFPNYSSELNVNALELDDSALYLCASSLTGRYNEQFFGPGTRLTVL.

This clone was counted once. This sequence joins TRBV7-2 and TRBJ1-1; a possible D gene is TRBD1 (5 bases). The germline V gene encodes CDR1 SGHTA and CDR2 FQGNSA. Trimming shortened V by 1 base and J by 5 bases, and 14 bases separated the two germline ends. This CDR3 contains 15 residues. The CDR3 coding sequence is TGTGCCAGCAGCTTAGACGGCCACAGGCGGACTGAAGCTTTCTTT. Translated, it gives CASSLDGHRRTEAFF.

This rearrangement joins TRBV28 to TRBJ1-4; D perhaps matches TRBD1 (5 bases). The V gene's germline CDR1 is MDHEN and CDR2 SYDVKM. The CDR3 totals 14 residues. V lost 2 bases to trimming and J lost 14 bases, with 18 bases between them. The CDR3 loop reads CASSLTGGVGGLFF. The CDR3 DNA sequence: TGTGCCAGCAGTTTAACCGGGGGAGTGGGAGGGCTGTTTTTT.

The chain joins TRBV11-2 to TRBJ2-7; 9 nucleotides agree with TRBD1. The CDR3 totals 14 residues. V dropped 5 bases and J dropped 6; count of bases not matched to a gene: 8. Germline V gene data show CDR1 as SGHAT and CDR2 as FQNNGV. The CDR3 DNA reads TGTGCCAGCAGCCAGGGACAGGGCGGCTTCGAGCAGTACTTC. As protein: CASSQGQGGFEQYF.

The J gene is TRBJ2-7, the V gene TRBV6-5; D may be TRBD2 (5 bases). The germline V and J ends were trimmed by 7 bases and 5 bases, with 18 bases remaining between them. The CDR3 contains 14 residues. Germline V gene sequence: CDR1 MNHEY, CDR2 SVGAGI. In nucleotides, the CDR3 is TGTGCCAGCAACCCTATTTGGGGAGTCAACGAGCAGTACTTC. Translating gives CASNPIWGVNEQYF.

This clone has a single count. V and J are TRBV7-9 and TRBJ2-7, with 10 bases that match TRBD2. Germline V CDR1 and CDR2: SEHNR, FQNEAQ (reference sequence). The CDR3 consists of 15 residues. The V segment lost 5 bases and the J segment 4 bases; nucleotides outside the gene matches: 8. CDR3 nucleotide sequence: TGTGCCAGCAGCCATCAGCGGGAGGGCCTTTACGAGCAGTACTTC. Its translation: CASSHQREGLYEQYF. Together with reference TRBV7-9 and TRBJ2-7, the CDR3 gives the full variable domain: DTGVSQNPRHKITKRGQNVTFRCDPISEHNRLYWYRQTLGQGPEFLTYFQNEAQLEKSRLLSDRFSAERPKGSFSTLEIQRTEQGDSAMYLCASSHQREGLYEQYFGPGTRLTVT.

This sequence joins TRBV15 and TRBJ2-3; 14 nucleotides align to TRBD2. Unmatched junction bases numbered 9, after V lost 3 bases and J lost 4 bases. Germline V lookup: CDR1 LNHNV, CDR2 YYDKDF (reference sequence). This CDR3 region has 18 residues. The DNA for the CDR3 is TGTGCCACCAGCAGCCGACTAGCGGGAGGGCCTAACCCAGATACGCAGTATTTT. Its protein product is CATSSRLAGGPNPDTQYF.

This sequence joins TRBV2 and TRBJ2-6; 16 bases fit TRBD2. Per germline, CDR1 SNHLY and CDR2 FYNNEI. V lost 4 bases, J lost 2 bases, and 5 bases stayed unmatched. The CDR3 sequence is 19 residues long. CDR3 amino acids: CASSVRGTSGRAGANVLTF. The CDR3 region has the DNA TGTGCCAGCAGTGTCAGAGGGACTAGCGGGAGGGCTGGGGCCAACGTCCTGACTTTC.

The chain carries TRBV4-2 and TRBJ1-3; TRBD1 might be the D (6 bases). The CDR3 totals 16 residues. V shed 1 base and J shed 2 bases, with 12 bases lying between them. Per germline, CDR1 LGHNA and CDR2 YNFKEQ. CDR3 sequence (DNA): TGTGCCAGCAGCCAAGCAGGGGAAAATGCTGGAAACACCATATATTTT. Amino acids: CASSQAGENAGNTIYF.